This T cell receptor beta chain was sequenced in a study of shared clonotypes between healthy human individuals. Notes on the study in general: Against clonotypes common to all four donors, non-shared ones had lower generation probabilities. A few donors had around 5% of their naive CD4 clonotypes in common.

Here immunoSEQ multiplex PCR was the method, and the copy in TCRdb shows in-frame clones only, minus some. The sample records some 900,000 clones, over 75% being singletons. Note on this clone: Its antigen is currently unknown. Other DNA variants within this sample encode the same CDR3.

V was cut by 3 bases and J by 4 bases, with 9 bases left in between. This CDR3 has 13 amino acids. Germline CDR1 is SGHTA and CDR2 is FQGTGA. The rearrangement joins TRBV7-3 to TRBJ2-5; D uncertain. Material for sequencing was memory CD4+ T cells sorted from blood. Subset: CD45RA-negative fraction. This clonotype was sampled from a man between 18 and 29 years old in good health. The CDR3 DNA reads as TGTGCCAGCAGCTTTGGCCCCGGAGAGACCCAGTACTTC. Protein sequence: CASSFGPGETQYF.